The next 13 T cell receptor beta chains were all read from a single sample in a study of cytomegalovirus exposure and HLA in healthy donors. The PCR was carried out with 60 Vbeta primers and 13 Jbeta primers. TCRdb's table, derived via immunoSEQ multiplex PCR, lists solely in-frame clones and lacks some. This table holds around 150,000 clones. Input material: PBMCs. The receptors shown here come from a woman in her sixties in good health and CMV-seronegative.

The CDR3 protein is CASSDTSGGETQYF. DNA for the CDR3: TGCGCCAGCAGCGATACATCAGGGGGGGAGACCCAGTACTTC. The rearrangement links TRBV5-1 to TRBJ2-5, with D possibly being TRBD1 (7 bases). The CDR3 has 14 residues. V was cut by 4 bases and J by 5 bases, with 15 bases left in between. The germline V gene has CDR1 SGHRS and CDR2 YFSETQ.

The chain has TRBV27 and TRBJ1-6, with D perhaps matching TRBD1 (6 bases). There are 15 residues in the CDR3. The ends were cut back, 3 bases at V and 7 bases at J, with 13 bases in the middle. Germline-derived CDR1 and CDR2 are MNHEY and SMNVEV (reference sequence). In DNA form, the CDR3 reads TGTGCCAGCAGTTTCGAAGACCAGGGGAATTCACCCCTCCACTTT. Its translation: CASSFEDQGNSPLHF.

The chain carries TRBV7-3 and TRBJ1-3; D is unresolved. The V gene lost 3 bases and the J gene lost 0 bases, with 12 bases spanning the gap. Per germline, CDR1 SGHTA and CDR2 FQGTGA. This CDR3 comprises 16 residues. CDR3 DNA sequence: TGTGCCAGCAGCTTCATTGGCAGAAGCTCTGGAAACACCATATATTTT. It is translated as CASSFIGRSSGNTIYF.

The V gene is TRBV5-1, the J gene TRBJ1-1, with 10 bases matching TRBD1. The ends lost 4 bases at V and 8 bases at J; junction bases unmatched: 14. There are 16 residues in the CDR3. Germline-derived CDR1 and CDR2 are SGHRS and YFSETQ. The CDR3 nucleotides are TGCGCCAGCAGCCAGGGACAGGGGCCCCCGAGATTCGAAGCTTTCTTT. Protein: CASSQGQGPPRFEAFF. The entire variable domain, with the rest obtained from reference TRBV5-1 and TRBJ1-1, is as follows: KAGVTQTPRYLIKTRGQQVTLSCSPISGHRSVSWYQQTPGQGLQFLFEYFSETQRNKGNFPGRFSGRQFSNSRSEMNVSTLELGDSALYLCASSQGQGPPRFEAFFGQGTRLTVV.

Details on this clone: At one end, the junction sequence differs from germline, possibly due to a read error. The chain combines TRBV5-4 with TRBJ2-5; perhaps TRBD1 as D (5 bases). The germline V gene encodes CDR1 SGHNT and CDR2 YYREEE (reference sequence). This CDR3 has 13 amino acids. CDR3 nucleotide sequence: TGTGCCGGCAGCTTGGGCAGGGAAGAGACCCAGTACTTC. It specifies CAGSLGREETQYF. Complete variable domain (other parts from reference TRBV5-4 and TRBJ2-5): ETGVTQSPTHLIKTRGQQVTLRCSSQSGHNTVSWYQQALGQGPQFIFQYYREEENGRGNFPPRFSGLQFPNYSSELNVNALELDDSALYLCAGSLGREETQYFGPGTRLLVL.

The chain has TRBV15 and TRBJ2-2; the match to TRBD1 covers 9 bases. The junction had 3 bases not matched to a gene; V was cut back by 1 base and J by 6 bases. CDR1 and CDR2 (germline): LNHNV, YYDKDF (reference sequence). This CDR3 has 15 amino acids. CDR3 DNA sequence: TGTGCCACCAGCAGAGCCCGACAGGGGGCCGGGGAGCTGTTTTTT. This translates into CATSRARQGAGELFF.

This chain joins TRBV5-4 and TRBJ1-1; the D gene is possibly TRBD1 (6 bases). Germline V gene data show CDR1 as SGHNT and CDR2 as YYREEE (reference sequence). Trimming stripped 2 bases from V and 2 bases from J, with 10 bases between. The CDR3 spans 14 residues. The CDR3 is CASSFGQLNTEAFF. DNA for the CDR3: TGTGCCAGCAGCTTTGGACAGCTAAACACTGAAGCTTTCTTT.

The CDR3 bases are TGTGCCAGCAGCTCTGGACAGGGGTCGGTATACTACAATGAGCAGTTCTTC. Translation: CASSSGQGSVYYNEQFF. The chain employs TRBV7-4 and TRBJ2-1; TRBD1 aligns across 9 bases. After removal of 4 bases from V and 3 bases from J, the junction contained 10 bases not matched to a gene. The CDR3 length is 17 residues. Germline V lookup: CDR1 SGHVT, CDR2 SQSDAQ.

The V gene is TRBV7-3, the J gene TRBJ1-1; no clear D. The CDR3 is 13 residues long. V shed 6 bases and J shed 2 bases, with 10 bases lying between them. Germline lookup yields CDR1 SGHTA and CDR2 FQGTGA. The CDR3 DNA follows: TGTGCCAGCAGGGGAGGGATCAACACTGAAGCTTTCTTT. Its translation: CASRGGINTEAFF. The whole variable domain, remainder taken from reference TRBV7-3 and TRBJ1-1, is GAGVSQTPSNKVTEKGKYVELRCDPISGHTALYWYRQSLGQGPEFLIYFQGTGAADDSGLPNDRFFAVRPEGSVSTLKIQRTERGDSAVYLCASRGGINTEAFFGQGTRLTVV.

This chain links TRBV7-9 with TRBJ2-1; D remains unclear. Germline V lookup: CDR1 SEHNR, CDR2 FQNEAQ (reference sequence). The CDR3 sequence is 14 residues long. V shed 3 bases and J shed 0 bases, with 6 bases lying between them. The CDR3 sequence is CASSFTSSYNEQFF. CDR3 DNA sequence: TGTGCCAGCAGCTTCACCAGCTCCTACAATGAGCAGTTCTTC. Full variable domain (rest looked up from reference TRBV7-9 and TRBJ2-1): DTGVSQNPRHKITKRGQNVTFRCDPISEHNRLYWYRQTLGQGPEFLTYFQNEAQLEKSRLLSDRFSAERPKGSFSTLEIQRTEQGDSAMYLCASSFTSSYNEQFFGPGTRLTVL.

The chain recombines TRBV7-2 with TRBJ2-1; D is perhaps TRBD2 (5 bases). The CDR3 length is 17 residues. Between the trimmed V and J ends, which lost 3 bases and 7 bases, there was a span of 22 bases. Germline V gene lookup returns CDR1 SGHTA and CDR2 FQGNSA. CDR3 loop: CASSFILGNLLWNEQFF. CDR3 bases: TGTGCCAGCAGCTTTATACTAGGGAATCTTCTCTGGAATGAGCAGTTCTTC.

The chain recombines TRBV4-2 with TRBJ2-3; no definite D call. This CDR3 has 14 amino acids. Germline CDR1 and CDR2: LGHNA and YNFKEQ. The germline V and J ends were trimmed by 4 bases and 0 bases, with 8 bases remaining between them. CDR3 DNA sequence: TGTGCCAGCAGCCTTGCTAGGAGCACAGATACGCAGTATTTT. This codes for CASSLARSTDTQYF.

The rearrangement links TRBV4-2 to TRBJ2-1; D unresolved. This CDR3 is built from 13 residues. Germline CDR1 reads LGHNA; CDR2 reads YNFKEQ. Trimming took off 1 base at V and 8 bases at J, with 9 bases between the two ends. The DNA of the CDR3 is TGTGCCAGCAGCCAAGGTTCGTTTGATGAGCAGTTCTTC. Its translation: CASSQGSFDEQFF.